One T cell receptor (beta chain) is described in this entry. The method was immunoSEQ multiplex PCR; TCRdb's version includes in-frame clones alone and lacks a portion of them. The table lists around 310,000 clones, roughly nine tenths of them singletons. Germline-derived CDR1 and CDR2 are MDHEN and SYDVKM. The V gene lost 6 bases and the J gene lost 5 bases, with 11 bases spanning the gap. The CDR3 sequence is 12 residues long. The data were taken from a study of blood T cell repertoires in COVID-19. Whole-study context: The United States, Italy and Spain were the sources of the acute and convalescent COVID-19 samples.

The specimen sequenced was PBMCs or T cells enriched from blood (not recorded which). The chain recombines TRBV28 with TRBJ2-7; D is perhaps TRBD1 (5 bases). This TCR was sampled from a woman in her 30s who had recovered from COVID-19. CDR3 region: CASREQVHEQYF. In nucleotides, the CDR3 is TGTGCCAGCAGGGAACAGGTCCACGAGCAGTACTTC.